The present T cell receptor (beta chain) was sequenced within a study of shared clonotypes between healthy human individuals. Study information: A couple of women and three men aged 18 to 49 made up the donors.

Germline V gives CDR1 LNHDA, CDR2 SQIVND (reference sequence). The CDR3 sequence is 16 residues long. The junction had 9 bases not matched to a gene; V was cut back by 5 bases and J by 5 bases. Overall study results and limits: Richness estimates generally favored naive over memory subsets.

Original processing notes: Junction-only sequences without quality scores were provided by ImmunoSEQ, so filtering was different. The repertoire was sequenced with immunoSEQ multiplex PCR; TCRdb's copy has only in-frame clones and lacks some. D and trimming were read from the DNA, whereas the V and J calls and clone size are those reported in that table. The sample carries under 1 million clones, about 96% recorded once. Naivety among CD8 cells was defined by CD45RO negativity and positive CCR7 selection, thereby excluding terminally differentiated effector memory CD45RA+ cells. Concerning this clone itself: What it binds is unknown.

The receptor comes from a man aged 25 to 40 in good health. What was sequenced was naive CD8+ T cells sorted from blood. This rearrangement joins TRBV19 to TRBJ2-7, with 13 bases matching TRBD2. The CDR3 region has the DNA TGTGCCAGTAGTTTAACCGGACTAGCGGGAGTCAACGAGCAGTACTTC. This sequence encodes CASSLTGLAGVNEQYF.